A selection of T cell receptor beta chains follows, all from one sample in a study of T cells in Graves' hyperthyroidism and ophthalmopathy. TCRdb fed the multiplex PCR reads into MiXCR, producing one record per CDR3 protein. The sample comprises more than 20,000 distinct CDR3 sequences, about 53% of which are singletons, and about 26% rests with the top ten. Sequenced sample: blood. These receptors originate from a woman between 35 and 50 years old with Graves' hyperthyroidism that later progressed to Graves' ophthalmopathy. Both conserved end residues are part of each CDR3. A D gene is named only where the DNA matches it firmly. For some rows the clone size is stated as once, few or many, or as a class when expanded; others skip it.

clone_size: many
d_call: TRBD2
v_call: TRBV28
j_call: TRBJ2-1
cdr3_nt: TGTGCCAGCAGTCGAACTAGCGGGAGTGGTGGCAATGAGCAGTTCTTC
cdr3_aa: CASSRTSGSGGNEQFF

clone_size: few
d_call: NA
v_call: TRBV7-3
j_call: TRBJ1-2
cdr3_nt: TGTGCCAGCAGCGAGGGGTTGGCCTATGGCTACACCTTC
cdr3_aa: CASSEGLAYGYTF

clone_size: NA
d_call: NA
v_call: TRBV13
j_call: TRBJ2-3
cdr3_nt: TGTGCCAGCAAGGGATCGAGGAGGGCAGATACGCAGTATTTT
cdr3_aa: CASKGSRRADTQYF

clone_size: NA
d_call: NA
v_call: TRBV9
j_call: TRBJ1-3
cdr3_nt: TGTGCCAGCAGCGCAACAGGATACTCTGGAAACACCATATATTTT
cdr3_aa: CASSATGYSGNTIYF

clone_size: once
d_call: TRBD1
v_call: TRBV11-2
j_call: TRBJ1-6
cdr3_nt: TGTGCCAGCAGCTTAGAGACAGGGGGCAGCTCACCCCTCCACTTT
cdr3_aa: CASSLETGGSSPLHF

clone_size: many
d_call: TRBD2
v_call: TRBV12-3/TRBV12-4
j_call: TRBJ2-2
cdr3_nt: TGTGCCAGCAGGGGTAGCGGGAGGAACACCGGGGAGCTGTTTTTT
cdr3_aa: CASRGSGRNTGELFF

clone_size: many
d_call: NA
v_call: TRBV10-3
j_call: TRBJ1-2
cdr3_nt: TGTGCCATCGGGGGGTGCTATGGCTACACCTTC
cdr3_aa: CAIGGCYGYTF

clone_size: many
d_call: NA
v_call: TRBV28
j_call: TRBJ1-1
cdr3_nt: TGTGCCAGCAGTAGAGACACTGAAGCTTTCTTT
cdr3_aa: CASSRDTEAFF

clone_size: NA
d_call: NA
v_call: TRBV5-6
j_call: TRBJ1-6
cdr3_nt: TGTGCCAGCAGTTACTTCAAGGGCCTAAGCTCCTATAATTCACCCCTCCACTTT
cdr3_aa: CASSYFKGLSSYNSPLHF

clone_size: medium-sized
d_call: NA
v_call: TRBV20-1
j_call: TRBJ2-3
cdr3_nt: TGCAGTGCTAGACTAGCAGATAGCACAGATACGCAGTATTTT
cdr3_aa: CSARLADSTDTQYF

clone_size: NA
d_call: NA
v_call: TRBV20-1
j_call: TRBJ2-2
cdr3_nt: TGCAGTGCTCAACCTCTCACTAGTGCGGCCGGGGGGGAGCTGTTTTTT
cdr3_aa: CSAQPLTSAAGGELFF

clone_size: many
d_call: TRBD2
v_call: TRBV7-2
j_call: TRBJ2-1
cdr3_nt: TGTGCCAGCAGCTCAGAGAGCGGGAGGGCCTACGATGAGCAGTTCTTC
cdr3_aa: CASSSESGRAYDEQFF

clone_size: NA
d_call: NA
v_call: TRBV7-2
j_call: TRBJ2-1
cdr3_nt: TGTGCCAGCAGCCCGGCTAGCGCCTACAATGAGCAGTTCTTC
cdr3_aa: CASSPASAYNEQFF

clone_size: medium-sized
d_call: TRBD2
v_call: TRBV20-1
j_call: TRBJ2-1
cdr3_nt: TGCAGTGCTACCGGGACTAGCGGGAGAAGCCTTGAGCAGTTCTTC
cdr3_aa: CSATGTSGRSLEQFF

clone_size: once
d_call: NA
v_call: TRBV6-1
j_call: TRBJ2-7
cdr3_nt: TGTGCCAGCAGTGAAAGAGGTGTGCCCGCGGGGTTAGACGAGCAGTACTTC
cdr3_aa: CASSERGVPAGLDEQYF

clone_size: NA
d_call: NA
v_call: TRBV9
j_call: TRBJ2-7
cdr3_nt: TGTGCCAGCAGCCTCACGTTTGGGCTGCGGGAGCAGTACTTC
cdr3_aa: CASSLTFGLREQYF

clone_size: many
d_call: NA
v_call: TRBV19
j_call: TRBJ2-2
cdr3_nt: TGTGCCAGTAGTCCCCCGACTCAGAACACCGGGGAGCTGTTTTTT
cdr3_aa: CASSPPTQNTGELFF

clone_size: many
d_call: NA
v_call: TRBV27
j_call: TRBJ1-2
cdr3_nt: TGTGCCAGCAGAACCCCCGGGCAGGTCTATGGCTACACCTTC
cdr3_aa: CASRTPGQVYGYTF

clone_size: few
d_call: NA
v_call: TRBV10-2
j_call: TRBJ1-2
cdr3_nt: TGCGCCAGCAGTGTGTCAAGGATCGGCTATGGCTACACCTTC
cdr3_aa: CASSVSRIGYGYTF

clone_size: once
d_call: TRBD2
v_call: TRBV20-1
j_call: TRBJ2-1
cdr3_nt: TGCAGTGCTCCTGAGTCTAGCGGGATTTACAATGAGCAGTTCTTC
cdr3_aa: CSAPESSGIYNEQFF

clone_size: NA
d_call: NA
v_call: TRBV5-8
j_call: TRBJ2-7
cdr3_nt: TGTGCCAGCAGTTTTACAGGGAGCTCCTACGAGCAGTACTTC
cdr3_aa: CASSFTGSSYEQYF

clone_size: NA
d_call: TRBD2
v_call: TRBV20-1
j_call: TRBJ2-7
cdr3_nt: TGCAGTGCTAGAGTAGCGGGAGTAGACATTTACGAGCAGTACTTC
cdr3_aa: CSARVAGVDIYEQYF

clone_size: NA
d_call: NA
v_call: TRBV20-1
j_call: TRBJ2-7
cdr3_nt: TGCAGTGCTAGAGAGGACTGGTCCTACGAGCAGTACTTC
cdr3_aa: CSAREDWSYEQYF

clone_size: NA
d_call: NA
v_call: TRBV10-3
j_call: TRBJ1-5
cdr3_nt: TGTGCCATCAGTGAGCAGTCGGCGGGCAATCAGCCCCAGCATTTT
cdr3_aa: CAISEQSAGNQPQHF

clone_size: few
d_call: NA
v_call: TRBV25-1
j_call: TRBJ2-3
cdr3_nt: TGTGCCAGCAGTGGGGAGAGGGCGCGGGGCACAGATACGCAGTATTTT
cdr3_aa: CASSGERARGTDTQYF

clone_size: NA
d_call: TRBD1
v_call: TRBV19
j_call: TRBJ1-1
cdr3_nt: TGTGCCAGTAGTGTTCGGACAGGGCTGGCTTTCTTT
cdr3_aa: CASSVRTGLAFF

clone_size: medium-sized
d_call: NA
v_call: TRBV2
j_call: TRBJ1-2
cdr3_nt: TGTGCCAGCAGGGACAGACTCTATGGCTACACCTTC
cdr3_aa: CASRDRLYGYTF

clone_size: many
d_call: NA
v_call: TRBV5-4
j_call: TRBJ2-5
cdr3_nt: TGTGCCAGCAGCTTGAGGTTTAGCAAGACCCAGTACTTC
cdr3_aa: CASSLRFSKTQYF

clone_size: few
d_call: NA
v_call: TRBV7-2
j_call: TRBJ2-1
cdr3_nt: TGTGCCAGCAGCTTAAGCCTCTCCTACAATGAGCAGTTCTTC
cdr3_aa: CASSLSLSYNEQFF

clone_size: few
d_call: TRBD2
v_call: TRBV20-1
j_call: TRBJ2-3
cdr3_nt: TGCAGTGCTAGCGGTAGCGGGACAGATACGCAGTATTTT
cdr3_aa: CSASGSGTDTQYF

clone_size: NA
d_call: NA
v_call: TRBV7-9
j_call: TRBJ2-5
cdr3_nt: TGTGCCAGCAGCTTACCACAAGAGACCCAGTACTTC
cdr3_aa: CASSLPQETQYF

clone_size: NA
d_call: NA
v_call: TRBV20-1
j_call: TRBJ1-5
cdr3_nt: TGCAGTGCTAGAGTCGACGCTTCTGGGGTGGATCAGCCCCAGCATTTT
cdr3_aa: CSARVDASGVDQPQHF

clone_size: NA
d_call: NA
v_call: TRBV11-2
j_call: TRBJ2-7
cdr3_nt: TGTGCCAGCAATCGAAACAGGGACGAGCAGTACTTC
cdr3_aa: CASNRNRDEQYF

clone_size: many
d_call: NA
v_call: TRBV5-4
j_call: TRBJ2-4
cdr3_nt: TGTGCCAGCCGAGCCAAAAACATTCAGTACTTC
cdr3_aa: CASRAKNIQYF

clone_size: NA
d_call: NA
v_call: TRBV7-2
j_call: TRBJ2-2
cdr3_nt: TGTGTCAGCAGCTTAATGGGGGGGGAGCTGTTTTTT
cdr3_aa: CVSSLMGGELFF

clone_size: NA
d_call: NA
v_call: TRBV29-1
j_call: TRBJ2-7
cdr3_nt: TGCAGCAGTTTCACTAACTCCTACGAGCAGTACTTC
cdr3_aa: CSSFTNSYEQYF